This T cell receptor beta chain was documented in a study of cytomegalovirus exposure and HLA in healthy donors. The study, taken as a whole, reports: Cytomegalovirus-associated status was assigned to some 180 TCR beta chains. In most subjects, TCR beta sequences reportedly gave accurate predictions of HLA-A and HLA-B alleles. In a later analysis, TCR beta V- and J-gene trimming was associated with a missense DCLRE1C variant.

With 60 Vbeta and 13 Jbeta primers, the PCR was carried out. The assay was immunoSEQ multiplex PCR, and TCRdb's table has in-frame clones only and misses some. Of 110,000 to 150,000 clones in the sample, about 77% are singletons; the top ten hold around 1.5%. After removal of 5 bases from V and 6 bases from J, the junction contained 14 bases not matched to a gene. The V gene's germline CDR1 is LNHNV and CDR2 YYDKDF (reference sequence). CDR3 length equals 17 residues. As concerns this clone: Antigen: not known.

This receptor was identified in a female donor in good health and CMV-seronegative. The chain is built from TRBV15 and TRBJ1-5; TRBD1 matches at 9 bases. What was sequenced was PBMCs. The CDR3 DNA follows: TGTGCCACCAGCGGGTATAGGGGACAGGGTTTTAGTCAGCCCCAGCATTTT. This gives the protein CATSGYRGQGFSQPQHF.